The 31 T cell receptor beta chains reported below all come from one sample, sequenced in a study of T cell responses to AZD1222 COVID-19 vaccine. The assay was immunoSEQ multiplex PCR, and TCRdb's table has in-frame clones only and misses some. Counted here are some 150,000 clones, approximately 85% occurring once; the ten biggest clones make up around 4.1%. The material was peripheral blood, obtained on day 0 of MenACWY control vaccination. The receptors come from an adult in good health.

CDR3 coding DNA: TGCAGTGCTAGTATAACTCAAAGTGGCTACACCTTC. It yields the protein CSASITQSGYTF. The chain has TRBV20-1 and TRBJ1-2, with D hard to call. The CDR3 contains 12 residues. Trimming took off 3 bases at V and 7 bases at J, with 12 bases between the two ends. Germline values: CDR1 DFQATT, CDR2 SNEGSKA (reference sequence).

This chain joins TRBV19 and TRBJ1-3; D gene ambiguous. CDR3 length: 14 residues. The V gene lost 5 bases and the J gene lost 0 bases, with 8 bases spanning the gap. Germline values: CDR1 LNHDA, CDR2 SQIVND (reference sequence). The CDR3 loop reads CASSPITSGNTIYF. CDR3 bases: TGTGCCAGTAGTCCGATAACCTCTGGAAACACCATATATTTT.

V gene TRBV2 combines with J gene TRBJ1-3; D is undetermined. This CDR3 has 13 residues. With 2 bases removed from V and 8 bases from J, the gap between germline ends came to 10 bases. Germline-derived CDR1 and CDR2 are SNHLY and FYNNEI. The CDR3 loop reads CASSERFWDTIYF. CDR3 in DNA: TGTGCCAGCAGTGAAAGGTTCTGGGACACCATATATTTT. Full variable domain (outside the CDR3, taken from reference TRBV2 and TRBJ1-3): EPEVTQTPSHQVTQMGQEVILRCVPISNHLYFYWYRQILGQKVEFLVSFYNNEISEKSEIFDDQFSVERPDGSNFTLKIRSTKLEDSAMYFCASSERFWDTIYFGEGSWLTVV.

The chain joins TRBV19 to TRBJ1-5; D not certain. CDR3 length equals 13 residues. The germline V gene has CDR1 LNHDA and CDR2 SQIVND (reference sequence). V lost 3 bases to trimming and J lost 7 bases, with 10 bases between them. The CDR3 loop reads CASSIPQRQPQHF. CDR3 nucleotides: TGTGCCAGTAGTATCCCCCAAAGACAGCCCCAGCATTTT. The whole variable domain, remainder taken from reference TRBV19 and TRBJ1-5, is DGGITQSPKYLFRKEGQNVTLSCEQNLNHDAMYWYRQDPGQGLRLIYYSQIVNDFQKGDIAEGYSVSREKKESFPLTVTSAQKNPTAFYLCASSIPQRQPQHFGDGTRLSIL.

The chain joins TRBV12-3 or TRBV12-4 to TRBJ1-5; the D gene is possibly TRBD1 (5 bases). The V and J ends lost 3 bases and 5 bases respectively, with 8 bases between them. The CDR3 has 13 residues. This chain's CDR3 is CASSLGDDQPQHF. The CDR3 nucleotides read TGTGCCAGCAGTTTGGGGGACGATCAGCCCCAGCATTTT.

This clone appeared a single time. This rearrangement joins TRBV28 to TRBJ2-3; tentatively, D is TRBD2 (6 bases). V shed 2 bases and J shed 7 bases, with 10 bases lying between them. The CDR3 totals 13 residues. Germline V gives CDR1 MDHEN, CDR2 SYDVKM. CDR3 protein: CASSLRGGNTQYF. The CDR3 region has the DNA TGTGCCAGCAGTTTAAGGGGAGGTAATACGCAGTATTTT.

Here the CDR3 DNA reads TGTGCCAGCAGCTTATTGGGTCTCAGGGATGGCTACACCTTC. Translation gives CASSLLGLRDGYTF. This rearrangement joins TRBV5-4 to TRBJ1-2, with D maybe TRBD1 (5 bases). The CDR3 contains 14 residues. V was clipped by 2 bases and J by 6 bases, with 14 bases between them. Germline CDR1 is SGHNT and CDR2 is YYREEE (reference sequence).

This sequence joins TRBV19 and TRBJ2-5, with D unresolved. This CDR3 has 10 amino acids. Deletions cut 11 bases from V and 5 bases from J, with 9 bases between. In germline, CDR1 is LNHDA, CDR2 SQIVND (reference sequence). Here the CDR3 reads CAPAKETQYF. For the CDR3, the DNA is TGTGCCCCCGCAAAGGAGACCCAGTACTTC.

This clone was seen just once. The chain combines TRBV7-9 with TRBJ2-1; 7 bases map to TRBD1. J gave up 4 bases and V 7 bases, and 16 bases lay outside the gene matches. The CDR3 is 17 residues long. From germline, CDR1 is SEHNR and CDR2 FQNEAQ (reference sequence). CDR3 DNA: TGTGCCAGCACCCGGACAGGAGGCTGGGGGAATTACAATGAGCAGTTCTTC. Protein sequence: CASTRTGGWGNYNEQFF. Full variable domain (missing parts from reference TRBV7-9 and TRBJ2-1): DTGVSQNPRHKITKRGQNVTFRCDPISEHNRLYWYRQTLGQGPEFLTYFQNEAQLEKSRLLSDRFSAERPKGSFSTLEIQRTEQGDSAMYLCASTRTGGWGNYNEQFFGPGTRLTVL.

The chain has TRBV11-3 and TRBJ2-1; 10 nucleotides align to TRBD2. Germline lookup yields CDR1 SGHNT and CDR2 YENEEA. V lost 5 bases to trimming and J lost 9 bases; unmatched junction nucleotides: 10. The CDR3 contains 15 residues. The CDR3 DNA reads as TGTGCCAGCAGCGAAATTAGCGGGGGGTGGGGTGAGCAGTTCTTC. This gives the protein CASSEISGGWGEQFF.

The rearrangement links TRBV7-8 to TRBJ2-5, with D perhaps matching TRBD2 (5 bases). The CDR3 has 15 amino acids. V lost 4 bases and J lost 4, with 16 bases in between. Germline V gene lookup returns CDR1 SGHVS and CDR2 FQNEAQ. The CDR3 sequence: CASSWEYAPPETQYF. CDR3 coding DNA: TGTGCCAGCAGCTGGGAGTACGCTCCCCCAGAGACCCAGTACTTC.

V is TRBV9 and J is TRBJ2-3, with D possibly matching TRBD2 (5 bases). Germline CDR1 reads SGDLS; CDR2 reads YYNGEE. Trimming removed 0 bases at V and 6 bases at J, with 14 bases between. The CDR3 spans 15 residues. The CDR3 bases are TGTGCCAGCAGCGTAGGGTCGAGGGCCCGGGATACGCAGTATTTT. This translates into CASSVGSRARDTQYF.

This chain uses TRBV3-1 (or the pseudogene TRBV3-2) with TRBJ1-4; 9 bases match TRBD1. V was clipped by 3 bases and J by 5 bases; unmatched bases: 1. Germline V gene lookup returns CDR1 LGHDT and CDR2 YNNKEL (reference sequence). This CDR3 spans 14 amino acids. CDR3 sequence (DNA): TGTGCCAGCAGCCACGGGACAGGGAATGAAAAACTGTTTTTT. This translates into CASSHGTGNEKLFF.

CDR3 protein: CASSRGSPTGELFF. DNA for the CDR3: TGTGCCAGTAGCCGGGGGAGTCCCACCGGGGAGCTGTTTTTT. The chain combines TRBV19 with TRBJ2-2; maybe TRBD2 (6 bases). The CDR3 totals 14 residues. V shed 6 bases and J shed 4 bases, with 12 bases lying between them. CDR1 and CDR2 from the germline V gene are LNHDA and SQIVND (reference sequence).

This chain joins TRBV7-3 and TRBJ2-1; possibly TRBD2 for D (5 bases). The germline V gene encodes CDR1 SGHTA and CDR2 FQGTGA. The CDR3 length is 16 residues. V was trimmed by 5 bases and J by 2 bases, leaving 16 bases between them. In DNA form, the CDR3 reads TGTGCCAGCAGCCTGCACCGGGATGCCCCCTACAATGAGCAGTTCTTC. It codes for CASSLHRDAPYNEQFF. The full variable domain, in which reference TRBV7-3 and TRBJ2-1 provide the parts outside the CDR3, is GAGVSQTPSNKVTEKGKYVELRCDPISGHTALYWYRQSLGQGPEFLIYFQGTGAADDSGLPNDRFFAVRPEGSVSTLKIQRTERGDSAVYLCASSLHRDAPYNEQFFGPGTRLTVL.

This clone was detected a few times. The chain joins TRBV21-1 to TRBJ1-5. TRBV21-1 is marked as a pseudogene. CDR3 size: 16 residues. The CDR3 reads CASSKRAGSGNQPQHF. DNA for the CDR3: TGTGCCAGCAGCAAACGGGCGGGGTCGGGCAATCAGCCCCAGCATTTT.

The J gene is TRBJ2-7, the V gene TRBV9; 8 bases align to TRBD2. The CDR3 has 14 amino acids. CDR1 and CDR2 (germline): SGDLS, YYNGEE. V gave up 4 bases and J gave up 2 bases; unmatched junction bases: 5. As DNA, the CDR3 is TGTGCCAGCAGCCCGCGGGGGGACCCCTACGAGCAGTACTTC. Translated, it gives CASSPRGDPYEQYF.

This chain's CDR3 is CTSSQRIRADGYTF. CDR3 bases: TGCACCAGCAGCCAAAGGATCAGGGCGGATGGCTACACCTTC. The V gene is TRBV1, the J gene TRBJ1-2; TRBD1 is taken as the D call from the table, unchecked against the DNA. TRBV1 is a known pseudogene. The CDR3 extends over 14 amino acids.

The V gene is TRBV7-3, the J gene TRBJ2-1; D is undetermined. V was trimmed by 5 bases and J by 0 bases, leaving 11 bases between them. Germline-derived CDR1 and CDR2 are SGHTA and FQGTGA. This CDR3 is 15 amino acids long. The CDR3, as DNA: TGTGCCAGCAGCCCGAAAATCAGCTCCTACAATGAGCAGTTCTTC. As protein: CASSPKISSYNEQFF.

The J gene is TRBJ1-5, the V gene TRBV28; D gene unclear. Germline values: CDR1 MDHEN, CDR2 SYDVKM. V lost 2 bases and J 8 bases, leaving 4 bases between the germline ends. CDR3 length: 11 amino acids. CDR3 sequence (DNA): TGTGCCAGCAGTTTACGGGAGCCCCAGCATTTT. Translation: CASSLREPQHF.

The chain joins TRBV3-1 (or the pseudogene TRBV3-2) to TRBJ1-5, with unresolved D. The CDR3 is 19 residues long. The V gene lost 0 bases and the J gene lost 4 bases, with 22 bases spanning the gap. Germline V gene data show CDR1 as LGHDT and CDR2 as YNNKEL (reference sequence). The CDR3 bases are TGTGCCAGCAGCCAAGACCCCCGGCGAGCGGGTAAGGTGAATCAGCCCCAGCATTTT. Translating gives CASSQDPRRAGKVNQPQHF.

The rearrangement uses TRBV11-2 and TRBJ1-1, with TRBD1 as a possible D gene (5 bases). Per germline, CDR1 SGHAT and CDR2 FQNNGV. CDR3 length: 12 amino acids. V shed 4 bases and J shed 7 bases, with 10 bases lying between them. CDR3 nucleotide sequence: TGTGCCAGCAGCTGGGCAGGGAGTGAAGCTTTCTTT. Residues: CASSWAGSEAFF.

The genes are TRBV2 and TRBJ2-3; 10 bases are a match to TRBD2. This CDR3 is built from 18 residues. After removal of 6 bases from V and 6 bases from J, the junction contained 18 bases not matched to a gene. The germline gives CDR1 SNHLY, CDR2 FYNNEI. The CDR3, as DNA: TGTGCCAGCAGATTCGATTTCCCTAGCGGGGGCCCCAGGGATACGCAGTATTTT. It codes for CASRFDFPSGGPRDTQYF.

This chain links TRBV14 with TRBJ1-6; 9 nucleotides line up with TRBD1. CDR3 length: 16 residues. In germline, CDR1 is SGHDN, CDR2 FVKESK. The junction had 5 bases not matched to a gene; V was cut back by 4 bases and J by 4 bases. CDR3 in amino acids: CASSLGQGLYNSPLHF. CDR3 in DNA: TGTGCCAGCAGCCTTGGACAGGGGTTATATAATTCACCCCTCCACTTT. The entire variable domain, with the rest obtained from reference TRBV14 and TRBJ1-6, is as follows: EAGVTQFPSHSVIEKGQTVTLRCDPISGHDNLYWYRRVMGKEIKFLLHFVKESKQDESGMPNNRFLAERTGGTYSTLKVQPAELEDSGVYFCASSLGQGLYNSPLHFGNGTRLTVT.

The chain employs TRBV27 and TRBJ1-4; possible D gene TRBD1, 5 bases. The CDR3 is 15 amino acids. Looked up from germline, CDR1 is MNHEY and CDR2 is SMNVEV (reference sequence). V was clipped by 5 bases and J by 8 bases, with 18 bases between them. The chain's CDR3 is CASSPAAGWGEKLFF. CDR3 coding DNA: TGTGCCAGCAGTCCAGCGGCAGGGTGGGGAGAAAAACTGTTTTTT.

V gene TRBV6-5 combines with J gene TRBJ1-4, with TRBD1 matching over 10 bases. CDR3 size: 14 residues. Germline values: CDR1 MNHEY, CDR2 SVGAGI. With 6 bases clipped from V and 8 bases from J, the junction kept 6 bases outside the gene matches. As DNA, the CDR3 is TGTGCCAGCAGCTTAAGGACAGGGGGGGAAAAACTGTTTTTT. Its protein is CASSLRTGGEKLFF.

The CDR3 nucleotides read TGTGCCAGCAGTTTAGGGGGACGCGAAAAACTGTTTTTT. Translation: CASSLGGREKLFF. The chain combines TRBV12-3 or TRBV12-4 with TRBJ1-4; possibly TRBD1 for D (5 bases). The CDR3 has 13 amino acids. Trimming cost V 1 base and J 8 bases, with 8 bases left between them.

The chain is built from TRBV7-8 and TRBJ2-7; the D gene is possibly TRBD1 (6 bases). Per germline, CDR1 SGHVS and CDR2 FQNEAQ. Between the trimmed V and J ends, which lost 5 bases and 6 bases, there was a span of 17 bases. CDR3 length equals 14 residues. CDR3 amino acids: CASSLGTGLIEQYV. The CDR3 region has the DNA TGTGCCAGCAGCCTAGGAACAGGGCTTATCGAGCAGTACGTC.

The genes are TRBV20-1 and TRBJ2-5; 8 positions match TRBD2. Trimming took 3 bases from V and 10 from J; bases not matched to a gene: 13. Germline assignment: CDR1 DFQATT and CDR2 SNEGSKA (reference sequence). This CDR3 comprises 14 residues. In DNA, the CDR3 is TGCAGTGCTAGTAGCTCAAGCGGGGCGGGAGGCCAGTACTTC. This encodes CSASSSSGAGGQYF.

This chain connects TRBV6-6 to TRBJ2-7, with a weak D call TRBD1 (6 bases). The CDR3 consists of 16 residues. V shed 5 bases and J shed 0 bases, with 17 bases lying between them. Germline lookup yields CDR1 MNHNY and CDR2 SVGAGI (reference sequence). In DNA, the CDR3 is TGTGCCAGCAGTCGAACCAGGGGCCACAGCTCCTACGAGCAGTACTTC. Its protein is CASSRTRGHSSYEQYF.

This clone turned up a few times. The gene calls are TRBV4-1 and TRBJ2-7; D remains unclear. Trimming stripped 3 bases from V and 0 bases from J, with 9 bases between. Germline lookup yields CDR1 MGHRA and CDR2 YSYEKL. The CDR3 has 14 amino acids. CDR3 DNA sequence: TGCGCCAGCAGCCAGGGGTCATTCTCCTACGAGCAGTACTTC. Translating gives CASSQGSFSYEQYF.